One sample yielded the 9 T cell receptor beta chains listed below, sequenced in a study of T cells after yellow fever vaccination. TCRdb redid the calling of the 5' RACE reads with MiXCR, one entry per CDR3 protein. The sample lists hundreds of thousands of distinct CDR3 sequences, about 4% occurring once. The sequences come from PBMCs, collected 5 days after the yellow fever booster vaccination. These receptors were taken from a man in his late teens or twenties who received the YFV17D yellow fever vaccine.

The table lists this clonotype with many counts. The chain joins TRBV7-9 to TRBJ1-1; D is unclear. V was clipped by 5 bases and J by 3 bases, with 19 bases between them. The CDR3 runs to 16 residues. Germline values: CDR1 SEHNR, CDR2 FQNEAQ (reference sequence). For the CDR3, the DNA is TGTGCCAGCAGCAGTAGGAGGACCGCAAGGGACACTGAAGCTTTCTTT. Translation: CASSSRRTARDTEAFF.

The chain is built from TRBV9 and TRBJ1-2; D not certain. The germline CDR1 and CDR2 sequences are SGDLS and YYNGEE. Trimming pared 1 base from V and 2 bases from J, leaving 12 bases between. This CDR3 comprises 15 residues. CDR3 residues: CASSVSAIANYGYTF. Written as DNA, the CDR3 is TGTGCCAGCAGCGTATCGGCAATAGCGAACTATGGCTACACCTTC. Looking up the rest from reference TRBV9 and TRBJ1-2 gives the full variable domain: DSGVTQTPKHLITATGQRVTLRCSPRSGDLSVYWYQQSLDQGLQFLIQYYNGEERAKGNILERFSAQQFPDLHSELNLSSLELGDSALYFCASSVSAIANYGYTFGSGTRLTVV.

The chain links TRBV10-3 to TRBJ1-1; D possibly corresponds to TRBD1 (5 bases). V lost 10 bases to trimming and J lost 2 bases, with 14 bases between them. The CDR3 extends over 13 amino acids. Looked up from germline, CDR1 is ENHRY and CDR2 is SYGVKD. The CDR3 protein is CASERQTNTEAFF. The CDR3 coding sequence is TGTGCCAGCGAACGACAGACCAACACTGAAGCTTTCTTT.

This clonotype was seen only a few times. This rearrangement joins TRBV2 to TRBJ2-5; weak D call: TRBD2 (7 bases). This CDR3 is 13 amino acids long. The V and J ends lost 8 bases and 5 bases respectively, with 15 bases between them. Germline V gene sequence: CDR1 SNHLY, CDR2 FYNNEI. Written as DNA, the CDR3 is TGTGCCAGCGGGGGGGCAGTGCGGGAGACCCAGTACTTC. Translation gives CASGGAVRETQYF.

This clonotype has a count of ten or more. In DNA, the CDR3 is TGTGCCAGCAGCTTGTCACAGGCTACTTCAAACTATGGCTACACCTTC. Its protein product is CASSLSQATSNYGYTF. The chain couples TRBV5-5 to TRBJ1-2; D is perhaps TRBD1 (5 bases). Trimming cost V 1 base and J 2 bases, with 15 bases left between them. Germline CDR1 SGHKS, CDR2 YYEKEE (reference sequence). The CDR3 spans 16 residues.

This clonotype was recorded many times. The V call is TRBV10-3, the J call TRBJ2-5, with 8 bases lining up with TRBD1. Trimming at V came to 3 bases and at J to 5 bases, leaving 2 bases not matched to a gene. CDR3 size: 13 residues. Per germline, CDR1 ENHRY and CDR2 SYGVKD. Written as DNA, the CDR3 is TGTGCCATCAGTGACAGGGGGCGGGAGACCCAGTACTTC. Translated: CAISDRGRETQYF.

This clonotype was picked up a small number of times. The chain has TRBV6-1 and TRBJ1-5, with 7 bases aligning to TRBD1. With 4 bases clipped from V and 0 bases from J, the junction kept 12 bases outside the gene matches. The CDR3 runs to 18 residues. The germline V gene encodes CDR1 MNHNS and CDR2 SASEGT. In nucleotides, the CDR3 is TGTGCCAGCAGTGTAAGGCCCGGGACAGTTGATAGCAATCAGCCCCAGCATTTT. It is translated as CASSVRPGTVDSNQPQHF.

This clonotype was detected ten times or more. V is TRBV20-1 and J is TRBJ2-1; weak D call: TRBD2 (6 bases). CDR1 is DFQATT, CDR2 SNEGSKA, per germline (reference sequence). V lost 3 bases, J lost 8 bases, and 17 bases lay in between. CDR3 length equals 14 residues. The CDR3 here is CSASGRGIGDEQFF. DNA of the CDR3: TGCAGTGCTAGCGGGCGGGGTATAGGCGATGAGCAGTTCTTC.

This clonotype was picked up a small number of times. The chain employs TRBV20-1 and TRBJ2-3; 7 bases are a match to TRBD1. The CDR3 loop spans 15 amino acids. Germline trimming cut 6 bases from V and 3 bases from J; bases unmatched to any gene: 12. Looked up from germline, CDR1 is DFQATT and CDR2 is SNEGSKA (reference sequence). The CDR3 DNA reads TGCAGTGCCCGAACAGACAGGGTCTGGACAGATACGCAGTATTTT. It yields the protein CSARTDRVWTDTQYF.